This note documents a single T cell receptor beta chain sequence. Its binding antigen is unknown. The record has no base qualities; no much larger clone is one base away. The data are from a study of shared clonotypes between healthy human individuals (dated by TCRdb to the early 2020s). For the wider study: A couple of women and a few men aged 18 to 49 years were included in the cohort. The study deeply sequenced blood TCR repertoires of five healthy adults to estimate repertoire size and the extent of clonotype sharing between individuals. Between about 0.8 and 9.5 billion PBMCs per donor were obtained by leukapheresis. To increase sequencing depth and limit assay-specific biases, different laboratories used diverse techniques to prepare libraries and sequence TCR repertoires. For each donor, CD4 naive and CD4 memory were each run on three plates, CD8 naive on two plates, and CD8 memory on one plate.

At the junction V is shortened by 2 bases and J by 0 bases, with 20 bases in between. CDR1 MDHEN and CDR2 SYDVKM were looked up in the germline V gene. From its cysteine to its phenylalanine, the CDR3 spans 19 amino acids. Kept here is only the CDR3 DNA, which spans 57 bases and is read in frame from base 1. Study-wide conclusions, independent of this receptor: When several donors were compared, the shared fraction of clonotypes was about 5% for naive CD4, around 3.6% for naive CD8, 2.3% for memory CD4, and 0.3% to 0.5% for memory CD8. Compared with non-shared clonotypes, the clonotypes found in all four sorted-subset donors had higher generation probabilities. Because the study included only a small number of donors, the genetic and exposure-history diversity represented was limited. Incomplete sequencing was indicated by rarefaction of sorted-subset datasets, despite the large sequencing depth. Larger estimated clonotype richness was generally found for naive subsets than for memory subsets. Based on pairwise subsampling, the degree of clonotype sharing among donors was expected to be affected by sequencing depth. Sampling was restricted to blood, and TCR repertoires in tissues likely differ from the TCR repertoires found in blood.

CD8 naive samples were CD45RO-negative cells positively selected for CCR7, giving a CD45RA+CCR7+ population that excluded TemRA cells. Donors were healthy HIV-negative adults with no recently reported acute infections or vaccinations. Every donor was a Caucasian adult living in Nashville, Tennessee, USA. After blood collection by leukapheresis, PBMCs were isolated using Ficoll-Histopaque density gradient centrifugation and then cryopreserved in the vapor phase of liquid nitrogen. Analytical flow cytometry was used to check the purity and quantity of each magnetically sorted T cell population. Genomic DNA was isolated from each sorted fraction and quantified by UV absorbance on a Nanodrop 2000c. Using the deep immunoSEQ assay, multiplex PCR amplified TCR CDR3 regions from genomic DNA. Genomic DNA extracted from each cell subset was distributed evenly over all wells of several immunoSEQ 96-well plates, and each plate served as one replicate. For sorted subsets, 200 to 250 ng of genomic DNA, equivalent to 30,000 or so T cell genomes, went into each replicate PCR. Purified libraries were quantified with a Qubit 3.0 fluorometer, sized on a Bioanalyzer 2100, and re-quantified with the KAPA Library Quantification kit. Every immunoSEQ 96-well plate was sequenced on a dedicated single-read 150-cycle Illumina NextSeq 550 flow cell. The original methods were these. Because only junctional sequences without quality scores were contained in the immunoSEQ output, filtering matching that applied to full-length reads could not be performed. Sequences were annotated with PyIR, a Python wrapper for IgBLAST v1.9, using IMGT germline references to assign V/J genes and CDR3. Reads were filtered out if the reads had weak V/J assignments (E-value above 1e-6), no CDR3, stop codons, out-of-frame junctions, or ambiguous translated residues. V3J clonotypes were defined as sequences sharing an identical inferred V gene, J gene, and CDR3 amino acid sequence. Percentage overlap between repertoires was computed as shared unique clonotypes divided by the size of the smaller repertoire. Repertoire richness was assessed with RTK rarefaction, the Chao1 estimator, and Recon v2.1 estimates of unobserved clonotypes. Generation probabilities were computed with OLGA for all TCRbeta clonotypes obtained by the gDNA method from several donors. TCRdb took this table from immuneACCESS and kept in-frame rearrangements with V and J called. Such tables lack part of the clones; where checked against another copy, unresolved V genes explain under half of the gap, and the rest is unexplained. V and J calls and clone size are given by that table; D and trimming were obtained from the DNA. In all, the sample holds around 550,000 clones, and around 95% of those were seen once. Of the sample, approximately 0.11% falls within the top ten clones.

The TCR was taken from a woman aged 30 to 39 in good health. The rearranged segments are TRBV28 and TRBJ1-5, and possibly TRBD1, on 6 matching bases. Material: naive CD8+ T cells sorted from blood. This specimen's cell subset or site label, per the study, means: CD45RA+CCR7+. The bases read TGTGCCAGCAGTTTAGGTCTACTGTACGGGGGCAATAGCAATCAGCCCCAGCATTTT. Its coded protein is CASSLGLLYGGNSNQPQHF.